This T cell receptor (beta chain) derives from a study of Ad26.COV2.S vaccination and SARS-CoV-2 variants. This sample's treatment: about 20 received Ad26.COV2.S at low or high dose, single or two shots; about five received placebo; per-sample allocation not given. Collection of the samples took place on day 63 after the first injection of vaccine or placebo. Boston supplied an adult donor aged 18-55 years. TCRdb's table, derived via immunoSEQ multiplex PCR, lists solely in-frame clones and lacks some. The table records some 500,000 clones, about 88% of them present only once. Sequenced here: peripheral blood, sampled in a trial of Ad26.COV2.S vaccine versus placebo. The TCR sequence derives from a person between 18 and 65 years old who received the Ad26.COV2.S COVID-19 vaccine or a placebo.

CDR3: CASSNLEWGRRGQPQHF. CDR3 in DNA: TGTGCCAGTAGTAATCTCGAGTGGGGTCGCCGTGGTCAGCCCCAGCATTTT. The chain links TRBV19 to TRBJ1-5; D remains unclear. The germline V and J ends were trimmed by 4 bases and 6 bases, with 22 bases remaining between them. The V gene's germline CDR1 is LNHDA and CDR2 SQIVND (reference sequence). The CDR3 totals 17 residues.